Listed below are T cell receptor beta chains from one sample, sequenced in a study of OX40 agonist ivuxolimab in advanced cancers. Some clones are missing from TCRdb's copy, which holds only in-frame ones; the method was immunoSEQ multiplex PCR. The table has 55,000 to 70,000 clones, roughly 84% seen once. The sequencing here drew on CD4+ or CD8+ T cells sorted from blood, taken in a trial of the OX40 agonist ivuxolimab. These receptor sequences come from an adult with an advanced solid tumor such as melanoma, head and neck, liver or kidney cancer. Both conserved end residues are part of each CDR3. Fields, in order: CDR3 length, V gene, clone size, D gene, J gene, CDR3 protein, CDR3 DNA. D genes are given only for firm matches. The size entry is marked missing in some rows and otherwise reads once, few, many or a size class.

length: 13
V: TRBV4-2
size: -
D: -
J: TRBJ1-2
CDR3: CASSPSEAYGYTF
DNA: TGTGCCAGCAGCCCCTCCGAGGCCTATGGCTACACCTTC

length: 13
V: TRBV9
size: once
D: -
J: TRBJ2-3
CDR3: CASSGQETDTQYF
DNA: TGTGCCAGCAGCGGACAGGAAACTGATACGCAGTATTTT

length: 13
V: TRBV4-2
size: -
D: -
J: TRBJ1-5
CDR3: CASSQDSNQPQHF
DNA: TGTGCCAGCAGCCAAGATTCCAATCAGCCCCAGCATTTT

length: 14
V: TRBV2
size: -
D: -
J: TRBJ2-5
CDR3: CASSDLSPKETQYF
DNA: TGTGCCAGCAGTGATCTGTCACCGAAAGAGACCCAGTACTTC

length: 15
V: TRBV5-4
size: -
D: -
J: TRBJ1-1
CDR3: CASSLIGPMNTEAFF
DNA: TGTGCCAGCAGCTTGATCGGTCCTATGAACACTGAAGCTTTCTTT

length: 16
V: TRBV27
size: -
D: -
J: TRBJ1-1
CDR3: CASSPLIRSMNTEAFF
DNA: TGTGCCAGCAGCCCGTTGATACGGAGCATGAACACTGAAGCTTTCTTT

length: 15
V: TRBV5-6
size: -
D: -
J: TRBJ2-5
CDR3: CASSSTGEYQETQYF
DNA: TGTGCCAGCAGCTCGACAGGCGAGTACCAAGAGACCCAGTACTTC

length: 16
V: TRBV28
size: -
D: TRBD1
J: TRBJ2-7
CDR3: CASSRSTGGVIYEQYF
DNA: TGTGCCAGCAGCAGATCGACAGGGGGCGTCATCTACGAGCAGTACTTC

length: 16
V: TRBV2
size: -
D: TRBD1
J: TRBJ2-3
CDR3: CASSTTGGFSTDTQYF
DNA: TGTGCCAGCAGTACGACAGGGGGCTTCAGCACAGATACGCAGTATTTT

length: 15
V: TRBV28
size: -
D: -
J: TRBJ1-2
CDR3: CASSTNTAADYGYTF
DNA: TGTGCCAGCAGTACAAACACTGCGGCCGACTATGGCTACACCTTC

length: 13
V: TRBV5-1
size: -
D: -
J: TRBJ1-5
CDR3: CASSLGAGQPQHF
DNA: TGCGCCAGCAGTTTGGGGGCTGGACAGCCCCAGCATTTT

length: 14
V: TRBV7-3
size: -
D: -
J: TRBJ2-2
CDR3: CASSLNGFPGELFF
DNA: TGTGCCAGCAGCTTAAATGGGTTCCCCGGGGAGCTGTTTTTT

length: 13
V: TRBV19
size: -
D: -
J: TRBJ2-7
CDR3: CASSATGYYEQYF
DNA: TGTGCCAGTAGTGCTACAGGGTACTACGAGCAGTACTTC

length: 14
V: TRBV2
size: -
D: -
J: TRBJ1-5
CDR3: CASSGRGNNQPQHF
DNA: TGTGCCAGCAGTGGCAGGGGAAACAATCAGCCCCAGCATTTT

length: 18
V: TRBV19
size: once
D: TRBD2
J: TRBJ2-3
CDR3: CASSTPHSSGGRGDTQYF
DNA: TGTGCCAGTAGTACACCTCATTCTAGCGGGGGCCGGGGGGATACGCAGTATTTT

length: 14
V: TRBV5-4
size: once
D: -
J: TRBJ1-5
CDR3: CASSLPPRDQPQHF
DNA: TGTGCCAGCAGCTTGCCCCCTAGGGATCAGCCCCAGCATTTT

length: 13
V: TRBV5-1
size: -
D: -
J: TRBJ2-5
CDR3: CASSLQGLETQYF
DNA: TGCGCCAGCAGCTTGCAAGGGCTGGAGACCCAGTACTTC

length: 13
V: TRBV7-2
size: -
D: TRBD1
J: TRBJ2-1
CDR3: CASSLVGGAEQFF
DNA: TGTGCCAGCAGCTTAGTAGGGGGCGCCGAGCAGTTCTTC

length: 15
V: TRBV5-4
size: few
D: -
J: TRBJ2-2
CDR3: CASSLVTFGAGELFF
DNA: TGTGCCAGCAGCTTGGTAACGTTCGGGGCCGGGGAGCTGTTTTTT

length: 16
V: TRBV11-2
size: -
D: -
J: TRBJ2-7
CDR3: CASSARVGARTYEQYF
DNA: TGTGCCAGCAGCGCGAGAGTGGGGGCTAGGACCTACGAGCAGTACTTC

length: 13
V: TRBV6-1
size: -
D: -
J: TRBJ2-5
CDR3: CASSDWGQETQYF
DNA: TGTGCCAGCAGTGATTGGGGTCAAGAGACCCAGTACTTC

length: 14
V: TRBV29-1
size: once
D: TRBD1
J: TRBJ1-2
CDR3: CSVGTGTGAYGYTF
DNA: TGCAGCGTTGGCACCGGGACAGGGGCCTATGGCTACACCTTC

length: 13
V: TRBV2
size: -
D: -
J: TRBJ1-2
CDR3: CASKWQDDGGYTF
DNA: TGTGCCAGCAAGTGGCAGGATGACGGCGGCTACACCTTC

length: 18
V: TRBV9
size: -
D: TRBD1
J: TRBJ2-5
CDR3: CASSLRTGGGWVSETQYF
DNA: TGTGCCAGCAGCTTACGGACAGGGGGAGGCTGGGTTTCGGAGACCCAGTACTTC

length: 14
V: TRBV6-4
size: once
D: -
J: TRBJ1-6
CDR3: CASRLDNLNSPLHF
DNA: TGTGCCAGCAGATTGGACAACCTTAATTCACCCCTCCACTTT

length: 17
V: TRBV4-1
size: -
D: TRBD1
J: TRBJ2-7
CDR3: CASSHLRGTGLFHEQYF
DNA: TGCGCCAGCAGCCACTTACGCGGGACAGGGCTTTTCCACGAGCAGTACTTC

length: 17
V: TRBV21-1
size: -
D: -
J: TRBJ2-7
CDR3: CASSKKLGGLDSYEQYF
DNA: TGTGCCAGCAGTAAGAAATTGGGGGGACTTGACTCCTACGAGCAGTACTTC

length: 14
V: TRBV6-5
size: -
D: -
J: TRBJ1-2
CDR3: CASHATGQRYGYTF
DNA: TGTGCCAGCCATGCGACCGGTCAGCGATATGGCTACACCTTC

length: 15
V: TRBV6-5
size: -
D: TRBD1
J: TRBJ2-3
CDR3: CASSAGGIGTDTQYF
DNA: TGTGCCAGCAGCGCAGGGGGCATCGGCACAGATACGCAGTATTTT

length: 14
V: TRBV6-6
size: -
D: -
J: TRBJ2-1
CDR3: CASGPLGPNNEQFF
DNA: TGTGCCAGCGGCCCCCTGGGACCCAACAATGAGCAGTTCTTC